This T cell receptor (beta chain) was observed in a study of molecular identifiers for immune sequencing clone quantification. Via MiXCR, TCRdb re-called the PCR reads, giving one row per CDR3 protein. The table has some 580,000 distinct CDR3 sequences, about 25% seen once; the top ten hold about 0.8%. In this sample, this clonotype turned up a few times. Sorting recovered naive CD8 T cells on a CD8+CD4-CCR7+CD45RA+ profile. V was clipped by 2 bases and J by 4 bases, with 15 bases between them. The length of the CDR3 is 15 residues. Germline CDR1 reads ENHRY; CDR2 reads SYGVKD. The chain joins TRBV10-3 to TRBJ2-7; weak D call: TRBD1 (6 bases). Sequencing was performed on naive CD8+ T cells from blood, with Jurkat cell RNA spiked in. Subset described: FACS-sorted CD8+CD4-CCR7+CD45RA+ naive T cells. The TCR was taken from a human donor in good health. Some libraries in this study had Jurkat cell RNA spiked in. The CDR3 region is CAISEGQQGAYEQYF. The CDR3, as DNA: TGTGCCATCAGTGAGGGACAGCAAGGGGCATACGAGCAGTACTTC.